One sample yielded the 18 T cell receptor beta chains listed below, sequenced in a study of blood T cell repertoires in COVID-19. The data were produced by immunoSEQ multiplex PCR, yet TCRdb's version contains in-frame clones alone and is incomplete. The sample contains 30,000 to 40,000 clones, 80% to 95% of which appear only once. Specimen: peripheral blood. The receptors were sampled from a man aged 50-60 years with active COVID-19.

CDR3 amino acids: CASSPGHLRSGYTF. The CDR3 DNA follows: TGTGCCAGCAGTCCGGGACACTTAAGGAGCGGCTACACCTTC. This rearrangement joins TRBV2 to TRBJ1-2, with D possibly matching TRBD1 (6 bases). The CDR3 sequence is 14 residues long. V gave up 5 bases and J gave up 8 bases, with 18 bases separating them. Germline values: CDR1 SNHLY, CDR2 FYNNEI.

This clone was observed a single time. CDR3 sequence (DNA): TGTGCAGTCGGACAGGGTATCTCCTACAATGAGCAGTTCTTC. Its protein product is CAVGQGISYNEQFF. This rearrangement joins TRBV5-4 to TRBJ2-1; 8 nucleotides align to TRBD1. Germline V gives CDR1 SGHNT, CDR2 YYREEE (reference sequence). This CDR3 has 14 residues.

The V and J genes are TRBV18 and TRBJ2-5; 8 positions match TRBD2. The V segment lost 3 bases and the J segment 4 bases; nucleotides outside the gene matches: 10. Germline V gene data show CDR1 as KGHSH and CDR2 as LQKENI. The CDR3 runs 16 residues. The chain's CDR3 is CASSPSQAGAGETQYF. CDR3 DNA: TGTGCCAGCTCACCGTCTCAAGCGGGAGCTGGAGAGACCCAGTACTTC.

CDR3 sequence (DNA): TGTGCCATCTCTCCAGGGGATGGCTACACCTTC. It translates to CAISPGDGYTF. The rearrangement uses TRBV10-3 and TRBJ1-2; a weak D match, TRBD1 (6 bases). Germline V gene lookup returns CDR1 ENHRY and CDR2 SYGVKD. This CDR3 has 11 residues. V lost 8 bases and J 6 bases, leaving 10 bases between the germline ends.

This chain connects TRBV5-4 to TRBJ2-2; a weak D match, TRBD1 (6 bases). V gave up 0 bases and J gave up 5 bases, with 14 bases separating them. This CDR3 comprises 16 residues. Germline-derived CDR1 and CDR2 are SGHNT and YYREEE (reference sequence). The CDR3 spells CASSLDGGLKTGELFF. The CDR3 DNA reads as TGTGCCAGCAGCTTGGATGGGGGCCTAAAGACCGGGGAGCTGTTTTTT.

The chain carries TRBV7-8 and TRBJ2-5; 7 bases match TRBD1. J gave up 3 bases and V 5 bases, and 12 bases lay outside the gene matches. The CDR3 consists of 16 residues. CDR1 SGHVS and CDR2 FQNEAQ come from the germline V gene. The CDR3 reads CASSHPLTGAKETQYF. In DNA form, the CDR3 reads TGTGCCAGCAGCCACCCCCTAACAGGGGCCAAAGAGACCCAGTACTTC.

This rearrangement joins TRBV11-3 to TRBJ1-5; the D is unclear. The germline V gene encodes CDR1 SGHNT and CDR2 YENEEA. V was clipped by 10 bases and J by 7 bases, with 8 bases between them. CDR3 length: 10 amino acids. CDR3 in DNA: TGTGCCACCGGAGGGCAGCCCCAGCATTTT. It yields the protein CATGGQPQHF.

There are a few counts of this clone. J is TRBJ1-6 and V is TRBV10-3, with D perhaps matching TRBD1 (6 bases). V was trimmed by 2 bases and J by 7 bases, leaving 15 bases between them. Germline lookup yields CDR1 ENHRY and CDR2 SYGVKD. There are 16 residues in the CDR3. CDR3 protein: CAISEDQGQRNSPLHF. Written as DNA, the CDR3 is TGTGCCATCAGTGAGGACCAGGGACAAAGAAATTCACCCCTCCACTTT.

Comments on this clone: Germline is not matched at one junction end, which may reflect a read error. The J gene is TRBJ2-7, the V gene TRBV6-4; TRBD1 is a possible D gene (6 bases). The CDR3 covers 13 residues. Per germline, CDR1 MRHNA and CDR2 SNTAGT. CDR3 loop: CASSLSNGTWAHF. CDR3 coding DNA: TGTGCCAGCAGCCTTTCTAACGGGACATGGGCTCACTTC.

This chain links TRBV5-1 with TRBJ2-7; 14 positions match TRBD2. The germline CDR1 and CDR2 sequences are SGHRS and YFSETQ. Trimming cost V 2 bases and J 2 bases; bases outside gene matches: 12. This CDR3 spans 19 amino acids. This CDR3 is CASSLPPGLAGVLTYEQYF. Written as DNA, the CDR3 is TGCGCCAGCAGCTTACCCCCGGGACTAGCGGGAGTCTTAACCTACGAGCAGTACTTC.

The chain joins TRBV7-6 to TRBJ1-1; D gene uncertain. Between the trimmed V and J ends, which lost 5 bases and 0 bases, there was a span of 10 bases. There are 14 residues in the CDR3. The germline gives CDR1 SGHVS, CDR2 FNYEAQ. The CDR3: CASSAYEMNTEAFF. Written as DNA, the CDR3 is TGTGCCAGCAGCGCCTACGAAATGAACACTGAAGCTTTCTTT.

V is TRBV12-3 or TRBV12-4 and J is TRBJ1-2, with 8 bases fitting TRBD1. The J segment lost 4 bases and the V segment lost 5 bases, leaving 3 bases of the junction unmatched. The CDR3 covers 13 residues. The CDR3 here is CASSVQGGYGYTF. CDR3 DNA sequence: TGTGCCAGCAGTGTACAGGGGGGCTATGGCTACACCTTC.

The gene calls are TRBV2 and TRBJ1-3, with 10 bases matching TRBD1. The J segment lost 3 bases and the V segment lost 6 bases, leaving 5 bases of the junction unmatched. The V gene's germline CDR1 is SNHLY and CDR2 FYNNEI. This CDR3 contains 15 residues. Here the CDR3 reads CASSLTGGYGNTIYF. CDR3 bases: TGTGCCAGCAGCTTGACAGGGGGCTATGGAAACACCATATATTTT. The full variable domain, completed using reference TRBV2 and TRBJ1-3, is EPEVTQTPSHQVTQMGQEVILRCVPISNHLYFYWYRQILGQKVEFLVSFYNNEISEKSEIFDDQFSVERPDGSNFTLKIRSTKLEDSAMYFCASSLTGGYGNTIYFGEGSWLTVV.

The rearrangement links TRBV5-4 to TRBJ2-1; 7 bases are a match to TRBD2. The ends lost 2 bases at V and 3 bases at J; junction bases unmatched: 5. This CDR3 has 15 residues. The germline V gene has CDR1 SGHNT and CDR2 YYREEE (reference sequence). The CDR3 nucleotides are TGTGCCAGCAGCTTCGGCGGGGGTGACTACAATGAGCAGTTCTTC. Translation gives CASSFGGGDYNEQFF.

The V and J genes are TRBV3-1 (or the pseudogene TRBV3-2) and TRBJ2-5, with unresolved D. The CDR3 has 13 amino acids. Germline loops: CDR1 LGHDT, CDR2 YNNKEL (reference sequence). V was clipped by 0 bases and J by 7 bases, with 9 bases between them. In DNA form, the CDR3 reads TGTGCCAGCAGCCAAGACAGATGGGCGACCCAGTACTTC. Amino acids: CASSQDRWATQYF.

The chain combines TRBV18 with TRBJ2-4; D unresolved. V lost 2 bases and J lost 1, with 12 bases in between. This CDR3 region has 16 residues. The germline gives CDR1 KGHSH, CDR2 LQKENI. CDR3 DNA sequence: TGTGCCAGCTCACCATGGCAAGGAGAGGCCAAAAACATTCAGTACTTC. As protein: CASSPWQGEAKNIQYF.

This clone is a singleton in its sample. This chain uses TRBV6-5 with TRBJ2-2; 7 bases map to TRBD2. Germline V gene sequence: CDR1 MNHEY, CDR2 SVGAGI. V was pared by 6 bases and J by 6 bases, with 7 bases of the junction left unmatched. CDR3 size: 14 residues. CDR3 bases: TGTGCCAGCAGGACGGACGGGGGGTCCGGGGAGCTGTTTTTT. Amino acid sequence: CASRTDGGSGELFF.

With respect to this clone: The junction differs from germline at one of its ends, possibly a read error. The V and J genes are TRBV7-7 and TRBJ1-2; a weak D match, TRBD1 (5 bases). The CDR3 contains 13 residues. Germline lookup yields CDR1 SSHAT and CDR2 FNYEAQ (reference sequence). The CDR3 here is CASSHRQPYGYTF. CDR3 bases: TGTGCTAGCAGCCACCGACAGCCTTATGGCTACACCTTC.